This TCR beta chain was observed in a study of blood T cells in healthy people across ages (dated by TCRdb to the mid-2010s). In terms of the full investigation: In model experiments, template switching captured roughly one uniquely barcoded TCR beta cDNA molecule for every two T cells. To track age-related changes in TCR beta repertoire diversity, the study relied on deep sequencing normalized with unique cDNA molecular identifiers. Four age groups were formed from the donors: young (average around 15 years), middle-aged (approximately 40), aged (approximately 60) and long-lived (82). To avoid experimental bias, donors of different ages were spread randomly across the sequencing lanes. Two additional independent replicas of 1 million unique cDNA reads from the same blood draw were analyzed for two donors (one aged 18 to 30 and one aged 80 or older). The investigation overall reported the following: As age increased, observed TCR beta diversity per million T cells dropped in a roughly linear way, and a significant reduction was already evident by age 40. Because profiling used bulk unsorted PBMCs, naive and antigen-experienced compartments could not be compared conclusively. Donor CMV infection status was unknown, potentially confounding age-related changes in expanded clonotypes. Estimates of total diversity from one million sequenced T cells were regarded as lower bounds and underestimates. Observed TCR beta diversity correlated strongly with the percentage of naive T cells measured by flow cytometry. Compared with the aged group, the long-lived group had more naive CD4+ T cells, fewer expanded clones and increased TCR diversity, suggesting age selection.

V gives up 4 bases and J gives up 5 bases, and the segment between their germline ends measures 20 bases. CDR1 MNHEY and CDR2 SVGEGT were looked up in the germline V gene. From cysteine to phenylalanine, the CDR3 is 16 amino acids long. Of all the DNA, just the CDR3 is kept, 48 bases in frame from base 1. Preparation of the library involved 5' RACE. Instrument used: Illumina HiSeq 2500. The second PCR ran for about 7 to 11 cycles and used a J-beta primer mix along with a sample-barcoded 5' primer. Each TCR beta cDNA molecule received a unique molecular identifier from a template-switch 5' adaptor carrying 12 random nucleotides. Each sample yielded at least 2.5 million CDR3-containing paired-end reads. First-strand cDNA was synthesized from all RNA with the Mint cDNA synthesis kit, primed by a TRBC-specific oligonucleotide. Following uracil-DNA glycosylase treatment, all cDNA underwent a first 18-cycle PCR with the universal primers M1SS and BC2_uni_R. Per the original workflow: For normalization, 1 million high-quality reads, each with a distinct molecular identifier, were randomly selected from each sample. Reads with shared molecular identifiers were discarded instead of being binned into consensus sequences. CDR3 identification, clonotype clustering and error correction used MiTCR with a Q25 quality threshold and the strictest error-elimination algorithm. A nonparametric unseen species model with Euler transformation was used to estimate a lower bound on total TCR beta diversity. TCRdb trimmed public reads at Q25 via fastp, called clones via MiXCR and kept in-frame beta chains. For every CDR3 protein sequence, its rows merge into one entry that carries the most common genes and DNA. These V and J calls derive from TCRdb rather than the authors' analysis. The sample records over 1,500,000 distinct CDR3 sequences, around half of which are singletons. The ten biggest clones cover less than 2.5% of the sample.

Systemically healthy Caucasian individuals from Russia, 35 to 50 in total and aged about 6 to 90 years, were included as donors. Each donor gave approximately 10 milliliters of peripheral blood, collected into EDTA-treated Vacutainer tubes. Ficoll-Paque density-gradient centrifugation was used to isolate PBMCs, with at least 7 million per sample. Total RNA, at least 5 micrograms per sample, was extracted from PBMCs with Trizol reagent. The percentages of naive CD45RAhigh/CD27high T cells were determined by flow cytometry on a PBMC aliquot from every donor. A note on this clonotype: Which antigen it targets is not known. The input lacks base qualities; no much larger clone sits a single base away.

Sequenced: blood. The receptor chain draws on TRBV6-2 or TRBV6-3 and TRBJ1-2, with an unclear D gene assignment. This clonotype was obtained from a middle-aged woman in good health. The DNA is TGTGCCAGCAGTTCCCGGATTGGGGAGGACCCTTATGGCTACACCTTC. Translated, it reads CASSSRIGEDPYGYTF.